A selection of T cell receptor beta chains follows, all from one sample in a study of shared clonotypes between healthy human individuals. Assay used: immunoSEQ multiplex PCR; TCRdb lists only in-frame clones, some missing. The profile shows more than 2,000,000 clones, 90% to 95% of them singletons. Sequencing was done on a sample of naive CD4+ T cells from PBMCs. Every receptor here comes from a man aged 18 to 29 in good health. Some clones in this sample may be carry-over from other donors' samples. Both conserved end residues are part of each CDR3. Each record gives: clone size, D gene, J gene, V gene, CDR3 DNA, CDR3 protein. D genes are given only for firm matches. Some rows have no size entry. The others give once, few or many, or a class for an expanded clone.

-	-	TRBJ1-1	TRBV7-8	TGTGCCAGCAGCTCCGGGACACACTTCCTCCTGAACACTGAAGCTTTCTTT	CASSSGTHFLLNTEAFF
-	TRBD1	TRBJ2-7	TRBV9	TGTGCCAGCAGCGTAGGGACAGGGATCGACGAGCAGTACTTC	CASSVGTGIDEQYF
-	TRBD2	TRBJ2-1	TRBV28	TGTGCCAGCACCATCGGGGGGGCCCCTGACAATGAGCAGTTCTTC	CASTIGGAPDNEQFF
-	-	TRBJ1-3	TRBV2	TGTGCCAGCAGCGTAGACAGTCTCTCTGGAAACACCATATATTTT	CASSVDSLSGNTIYF
-	TRBD2	TRBJ2-7	TRBV7-2	TGTGCCAGCAGCCCTACCGGACTAGCGAGCTCCTACGAGCAGTACTTC	CASSPTGLASSYEQYF
-	TRBD1	TRBJ2-3	TRBV6-5	TGTGCCAGCAGGGAGGACAGGGGTAATACGCAGTATTTT	CASREDRGNTQYF
-	-	TRBJ1-4	TRBV7-2	TGTGCCAGCAGCTTACCGGGAGAACACGGAAAACTGTTTTTT	CASSLPGEHGKLFF
-	TRBD2	TRBJ2-1	TRBV5-6	TGTGCCAGCAGGCCGAGCCCTAGCGGGAGCTCCTACAATGAGCAGTTCTTC	CASRPSPSGSSYNEQFF
-	TRBD2	TRBJ2-1	TRBV28	TGTGCCAGCAGTTACCCCCTTGTAGCGGGAGCGTACAATGAGCAGTTCTTC	CASSYPLVAGAYNEQFF
once	TRBD2	TRBJ2-2	TRBV5-1	TGCGCCAGCAGCTTGGCCAACGCGGGAGTTCGTACCGGGGAGCTGTTTTTT	CASSLANAGVRTGELFF
-	-	TRBJ2-5	TRBV18	TGTGCCAGCTCACCGACAACTAGCAACCAAGAGACCCAGTACTTC	CASSPTTSNQETQYF
-	-	TRBJ2-1	TRBV7-2	TGTGCCAGCAGCTTAGTTCCAGCGACCTCCAACAATGAGCAGTTCTTC	CASSLVPATSNNEQFF
-	-	TRBJ1-2	TRBV28	TGTGCCAGCAGTTCAAGATCCTATGGCTACACCTTC	CASSSRSYGYTF
-	TRBD2	TRBJ2-1	TRBV18	TGTGCCAGCTCACCACGAACCGGGACTAGCGGGGTCAATGAGCAGTTCTTC	CASSPRTGTSGVNEQFF
-	-	TRBJ2-3	TRBV4-3	TGCGCCAGCAGCCAAGATCAGGGCCCGACAGATACGCAGTATTTT	CASSQDQGPTDTQYF
-	TRBD1	TRBJ1-2	TRBV6-1	TGTGCCAGCAGTGAAGCGCTGGCAGGGGGCTATGGCTACACCTTC	CASSEALAGGYGYTF
-	-	TRBJ2-7	TRBV23-1	TGCGCCAGCAGTCAATTGGGGCAGGGTACCGTGCCTTCCTACGAGCAGTACTTC	CASSQLGQGTVPSYEQYF
-	-	TRBJ2-1	TRBV28	TGTGCCAGCAGTTTGCTCAGCGTAACCGTGAACAATGAGCAGTTCTTC	CASSLLSVTVNNEQFF
-	TRBD1	TRBJ1-2	TRBV6-5	TGTGCCAGCAGTACTCACAGGGGGCTATATGGCTACACCTTC	CASSTHRGLYGYTF
-	-	TRBJ2-7	TRBV27	TGTGCCAGCTCCCAGCGTCGAGACGAGCAGTACTTC	CASSQRRDEQYF
-	-	TRBJ1-1	TRBV18	TGTGCCAGCTCACCACCCGGGGGCAAACGGATGAACACTGAAGCTTTCTTT	CASSPPGGKRMNTEAFF
-	-	TRBJ1-3	TRBV28	TGTGCCATTTCACCTAATGGGGGAGGGACCGGCTCTGGAAACACCATATATTTT	CAISPNGGGTGSGNTIYF
-	TRBD2	TRBJ2-1	TRBV2	TGTGCCAGCAGTGAAGCGCAGGGTAGCGGGAGATGGAATGAGCAGTTCTTC	CASSEAQGSGRWNEQFF
-	TRBD1	TRBJ2-7	TRBV28	TGTGCCAGCAGTTATAGACAGGGGGCCTACGAGCAGTACTTC	CASSYRQGAYEQYF
-	-	TRBJ2-7	TRBV5-1	TGCGCCAGCAGCTTGGCGGGGGTCAGGGAGCAGTACTTC	CASSLAGVREQYF
-	-	TRBJ1-4	TRBV29-1	TGCAGCGTTGGGGCAGGGTACGAAAAACTGTTTTTT	CSVGAGYEKLFF